The next 9 T cell receptor beta chains were all read from a single sample in a study of cytomegalovirus exposure and HLA in healthy donors. In the PCR, 60 Vbeta and 13 Jbeta primers were used. Profiled with immunoSEQ multiplex PCR; TCRdb holds only in-frame clones, not every one. In the table there are 150,000 to 200,000 clones, less than 90% of which are singletons. The sample taken for sequencing was PBMCs. The receptors were sampled from a man aged 18 to 29 in good health and CMV-seronegative.

The gene calls are TRBV19 and TRBJ2-7; 7 bases map to TRBD1. Germline V gene data show CDR1 as LNHDA and CDR2 as SQIVND (reference sequence). The CDR3 is 15 residues long. Unmatched junction bases numbered 7, after V lost 5 bases and J lost 0 bases. DNA of the CDR3: TGTGCCAGTAGTGATGACAGGGCCTACTCCTACGAGCAGTACTTC. Its protein product is CASSDDRAYSYEQYF.

This clone was counted a single time. This chain uses TRBV29-1 with TRBJ1-2; D ambiguous. V was trimmed by 3 bases and J by 4 bases, leaving 12 bases between them. The CDR3 is 13 residues long. Per the germline V gene, CDR1 is SQVTM and CDR2 is ANQGSEA. The CDR3 DNA reads as TGCAGCGTTGAGGTCGACGGGTCCTATGGCTACACCTTC. Translation: CSVEVDGSYGYTF. Using reference TRBV29-1 and TRBJ1-2 for the parts outside the CDR3, the full variable domain is SAVISQKPSRDICQRGTSLTIQCQVDSQVTMMFWYRQQPGQSLTLIATANQGSEATYESGFVIDKFPISRPNLTFSTLTVSNMSPEDSSIYLCSVEVDGSYGYTFGSGTRLTVV.

The chain recombines TRBV28 with TRBJ2-1, with 10 bases aligning to TRBD2. Germline V CDR1 and CDR2: MDHEN, SYDVKM. The junction had 8 bases not matched to a gene; V was cut back by 7 bases and J by 8 bases. The CDR3 spans 14 residues. In nucleotides, the CDR3 is TGTGCCAGCAAACTAGCGGGAAGCCGGGATGAGCAGTTCTTC. Residues: CASKLAGSRDEQFF.

The gene calls are TRBV9 and TRBJ2-1; the match to TRBD2 covers 8 bases. CDR3 length: 15 residues. V lost 4 bases to trimming and J lost 0 bases; unmatched junction nucleotides: 3. Germline V CDR1 and CDR2: SGDLS, YYNGEE. The CDR3 sequence is CASSPGGGSYNEQFF. The CDR3, as DNA: TGTGCCAGCAGCCCGGGGGGGGGCTCCTACAATGAGCAGTTCTTC.

This rearrangement joins TRBV5-4 to TRBJ1-1; D call uncertain. V was pared by 1 base and J by 4 bases, with 8 bases between. The CDR3 totals 13 residues. CDR1 and CDR2 from the germline V gene are SGHNT and YYREEE (reference sequence). The CDR3 nucleotides read TGTGCCAGCAGCTTGCGGGGTGGCACTGAAGCTTTCTTT. This encodes CASSLRGGTEAFF.

The V gene is TRBV5-4, the J gene TRBJ2-5; 7 bases match TRBD2. With 4 bases clipped from V and 1 base from J, the junction kept 7 bases outside the gene matches. The germline V gene encodes CDR1 SGHNT and CDR2 YYREEE (reference sequence). The CDR3 sequence is 15 residues long. CDR3 DNA sequence: TGTGCCAGCAGCCACAAGCGGGGTACCCAAGAGACCCAGTACTTC. Its protein is CASSHKRGTQETQYF. Full variable domain (missing parts from reference TRBV5-4 and TRBJ2-5): ETGVTQSPTHLIKTRGQQVTLRCSSQSGHNTVSWYQQALGQGPQFIFQYYREEENGRGNFPPRFSGLQFPNYSSELNVNALELDDSALYLCASSHKRGTQETQYFGPGTRLLVL.

This chain uses TRBV7-2 with TRBJ2-7; 8 nucleotides agree with TRBD1. Looked up from germline, CDR1 is SGHTA and CDR2 is FQGNSA. This CDR3 is built from 14 residues. The junction had 9 bases not matched to a gene; V was cut back by 6 bases and J by 5 bases. This CDR3 reads CASRAGGWSDEQYF. CDR3 bases: TGTGCCAGCAGAGCAGGGGGCTGGTCCGACGAGCAGTACTTC.

This clone has just one count. The chain joins TRBV14 to TRBJ1-1; 9 bases are a match to TRBD1. CDR1 SGHDN and CDR2 FVKESK come from the germline V gene. J gave up 0 bases and V 4 bases, and 12 bases lay outside the gene matches. This CDR3 contains 18 residues. The CDR3 spells CASSPRTGGLRLNTEAFF. CDR3 nucleotides: TGTGCCAGCAGCCCGCGAACAGGGGGCCTACGATTGAACACTGAAGCTTTCTTT.

V and J are TRBV7-7 and TRBJ2-2; 8 nucleotides match TRBD1. Trimming took 5 bases from V and 5 from J; bases not matched to a gene: 10. Per the germline V gene, CDR1 is SSHAT and CDR2 is FNYEAQ (reference sequence). The CDR3 runs 16 residues. CDR3 DNA sequence: TGTGCCAGCAGCCGAGGGACAGGCTATACGACCGGGGAGCTGTTTTTT. Translated, it gives CASSRGTGYTTGELFF.